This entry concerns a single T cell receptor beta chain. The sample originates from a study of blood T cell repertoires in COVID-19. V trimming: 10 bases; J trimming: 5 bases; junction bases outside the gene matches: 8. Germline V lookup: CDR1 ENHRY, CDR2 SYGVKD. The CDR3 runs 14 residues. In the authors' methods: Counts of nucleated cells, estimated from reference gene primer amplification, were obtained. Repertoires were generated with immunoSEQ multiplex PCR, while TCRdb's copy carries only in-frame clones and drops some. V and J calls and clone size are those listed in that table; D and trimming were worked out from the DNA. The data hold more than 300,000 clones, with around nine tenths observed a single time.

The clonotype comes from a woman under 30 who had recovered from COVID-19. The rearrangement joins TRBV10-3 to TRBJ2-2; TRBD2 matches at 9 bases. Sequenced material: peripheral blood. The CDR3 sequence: CASQLAGRTGELFF. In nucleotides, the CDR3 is TGTGCCAGCCAACTAGCGGGTCGAACCGGGGAGCTGTTTTTT.